Described below is a single T cell receptor beta chain sequence and its context. The data were taken from a study of T cell changes during pregnancy in multiple sclerosis. Germline V gives CDR1 MNHEY, CDR2 SVGAGI. The V end lost 6 bases, the J end lost 12 bases, and 18 bases lay between the germline ends. The CDR3 length is 14 residues. The repertoire was sequenced with immunoSEQ multiplex PCR; TCRdb's copy has only in-frame clones and lacks some. The sample carries over 90,000 clones, just over 90% recorded once. The sample was peripheral blood, taken in the second trimester of pregnancy. The V and J genes are TRBV6-5 and TRBJ1-6; D remains ambiguous. This TCR came from a female donor in good health, enrolled as a control in a pregnancy study. The DNA of the CDR3 is TGTGCCAGCAGAGACCCCGGGAGGGCTGGACCCCTCCACTTT. It is translated as CASRDPGRAGPLHF.